Following are 28 T cell receptor beta chains from one sample sequenced in a study of T cell responses to AZD1222 COVID-19 vaccine. Sequenced by immunoSEQ multiplex PCR; TCRdb stores in-frame clones only, minus some. In the table there are about 140,000 clones, roughly nine tenths of which are singletons. The sequencing used peripheral blood, collected 28 days after the second AZD1222 dose. The receptors come from an adult who received the AZD1222 COVID-19 vaccine.

The rearrangement joins TRBV7-3 to TRBJ1-1; D uncertain. The V end lost 5 bases, the J end lost 1 base, and 11 bases lay between the germline ends. Germline V lookup: CDR1 SGHTA, CDR2 FQGTGA. The CDR3 consists of 14 residues. In nucleotides, the CDR3 is TGTGCCAGCAGCCCGGGAGGATCGAACACTGAAGCTTTCTTT. Translation gives CASSPGGSNTEAFF. The whole variable domain, filled in from reference TRBV7-3 and TRBJ1-1, reads GAGVSQTPSNKVTEKGKYVELRCDPISGHTALYWYRQSLGQGPEFLIYFQGTGAADDSGLPNDRFFAVRPEGSVSTLKIQRTERGDSAVYLCASSPGGSNTEAFFGQGTRLTVV.

The gene calls are TRBV6-5 and TRBJ2-7; D gene uncertain. Trimming left V 5 bases short and J 3 bases short, with 14 bases between. CDR1 and CDR2 (germline): MNHEY, SVGAGI. The length of the CDR3 is 14 residues. In nucleotides, the CDR3 is TGTGCCAGCAGTCTTGGACCTTTGAGCTACGAGCAGTACTTC. Translation: CASSLGPLSYEQYF.

This sequence joins TRBV5-1 and TRBJ2-3; D unclear. V lost 0 bases and J 0 bases, leaving 11 bases between the germline ends. Germline loops: CDR1 SGHRS, CDR2 YFSETQ. The CDR3 has 16 amino acids. The CDR3 is CASSLAGTSSTDTQYF. Written as DNA, the CDR3 is TGCGCCAGCAGCTTGGCCGGCACCTCTAGCACAGATACGCAGTATTTT.

The genes are TRBV7-2 and TRBJ2-3; D perhaps matches TRBD2 (5 bases). Trimming shortened V by 2 bases and J by 8 bases, and 14 bases separated the two germline ends. This CDR3 is 14 amino acids long. Germline V lookup: CDR1 SGHTA, CDR2 FQGNSA. The CDR3 nucleotides are TGTGCCAGCAGCTTAAATCCCTCCGGGATTACGCAGTATTTT. It encodes CASSLNPSGITQYF. Based on the CDR3 plus reference TRBV7-2 and TRBJ2-3, the full variable domain is GAGVSQSPSNKVTEKGKDVELRCDPISGHTALYWYRQSLGQGLEFLIYFQGNSAPDKSGLPSDRFSAERTGGSVSTLTIQRTQQEDSAVYLCASSLNPSGITQYFGPGTRLTVL.

This chain connects TRBV11-1 to TRBJ2-1; no clear D gene. The CDR3 covers 15 residues. In germline, CDR1 is SGHAT, CDR2 FQDESV (reference sequence). Trimming left V 1 base short and J 0 bases short, with 7 bases between. For the CDR3, the DNA is TGTGCCAGCAGCTTAGATTGGGACTCCTACAATGAGCAGTTCTTC. Its translation: CASSLDWDSYNEQFF.

The V gene is TRBV10-3, the J gene TRBJ1-2, with D perhaps TRBD1 (5 bases). Germline loops: CDR1 ENHRY, CDR2 SYGVKD. The CDR3 totals 15 residues. With 7 bases removed from V and 4 bases from J, the gap between germline ends came to 19 bases. The CDR3 region is CAITRDRMDSYGYTF. CDR3 DNA: TGTGCCATCACTCGGGACCGAATGGATAGCTATGGCTACACCTTC.

The chain joins TRBV5-5 to TRBJ2-1; no firm D call. Germline lookup yields CDR1 SGHKS and CDR2 YYEKEE (reference sequence). V was trimmed by 0 bases and J by 4 bases, leaving 2 bases between them. The CDR3 covers 12 residues. CDR3 nucleotides: TGTGCCAGCAGCTTGGTATACAATGAGCAGTTCTTC. Its translation: CASSLVYNEQFF.

The CDR3 DNA is TGTGCCAGCAGTTTTTCGTCCACTGAAGCTTTCTTT. It specifies CASSFSSTEAFF. V and J are TRBV12-3 or TRBV12-4 and TRBJ1-1; unclear D gene. With 3 bases removed from V and 4 bases from J, the gap between germline ends came to 6 bases. The CDR3 extends over 12 amino acids.

The chain links TRBV11-2 to TRBJ2-7; D is uncertain. This CDR3 is built from 11 residues. Germline loops: CDR1 SGHAT, CDR2 FQNNGV. Trimming stripped 3 bases from V and 4 bases from J, with 4 bases between. The CDR3 coding sequence is TGTGCCAGCAGCTTGGTTTACGAGCAGTACTTC. Residues: CASSLVYEQYF.

The chain combines TRBV6-5 with TRBJ2-1; D gene unclear. The CDR3 runs to 15 residues. The germline CDR1 and CDR2 sequences are MNHEY and SVGAGI. Trimming took 2 bases from V and 9 from J, leaving 17 bases between them. CDR3 protein: CASSYDLTDGGEQFF. The DNA for the CDR3 is TGTGCCAGCAGTTACGACTTAACCGACGGCGGTGAGCAGTTCTTC.

The gene calls are TRBV28 and TRBJ2-3, with 9 bases identical to TRBD2. J was trimmed by 5 bases and V by 1 base; bases with no gene match: 16. Germline V gives CDR1 MDHEN, CDR2 SYDVKM. The CDR3 totals 19 residues. The CDR3 DNA reads as TGTGCCAGCAGTTTATACCCTCCTGGTGTAGCGGGAGATCAAGATACGCAGTATTTT. This sequence encodes CASSLYPPGVAGDQDTQYF. Full variable domain (remainder filled in from reference TRBV28 and TRBJ2-3): DVKVTQSSRYLVKRTGEKVFLECVQDMDHENMFWYRQDPGLGLRLIYFSYDVKMKEKGDIPEGYSVSREKKERFSLILESASTNQTSMYLCASSLYPPGVAGDQDTQYFGPGTRLTVL.

The chain uses TRBV7-8 and TRBJ1-1; a weak D match, TRBD1 (6 bases). Per germline, CDR1 SGHVS and CDR2 FQNEAQ. V was pared by 5 bases and J by 2 bases, with 15 bases between. This CDR3 has 15 amino acids. The CDR3 protein is CASSPGVGGNTEAFF. The CDR3 nucleotides are TGTGCCAGCAGCCCAGGGGTGGGGGGAAACACTGAAGCTTTCTTT. The entire variable domain, with the rest obtained from reference TRBV7-8 and TRBJ1-1, is as follows: GAGVSQSPRYKVAKRGQDVALRCDPISGHVSLFWYQQALGQGPEFLTYFQNEAQLDKSGLPSDRFFAERPEGSVSTLKIQRTQQEDSAVYLCASSPGVGGNTEAFFGQGTRLTVV.

CDR3 residues: CAWSTQGARQGNTIYF. CDR3 DNA sequence: TGTGCCTGGAGTACTCAGGGGGCCCGACAGGGAAACACCATATATTTT. The chain employs TRBV30 and TRBJ1-3; TRBD1 aligns across 8 bases. CDR1 is GTSNPN and CDR2 is SVGIG in the germline V gene (reference sequence). J lost 4 bases, V lost 2 bases, and 10 bases had no gene match. The CDR3 has 16 residues.

This sequence joins TRBV11-2 and TRBJ1-1; D unclear. The CDR3 is 13 amino acids. Trimming removed 5 bases from V and 5 bases from J, with 12 bases in between. The germline gives CDR1 SGHAT, CDR2 FQNNGV. The CDR3 loop reads CASSPWGRTEAFF. DNA for the CDR3: TGTGCCAGCAGCCCATGGGGAAGGACTGAAGCTTTCTTT.

The V call is TRBV4-3, the J call TRBJ2-3; D gene ambiguous. The CDR3 runs 13 residues. V lost 2 bases to trimming and J lost 4 bases, with 7 bases between them. Germline V gene sequence: CDR1 LGHNA, CDR2 YSLEER. The CDR3 spells CASSQSHPDTQYF. CDR3 DNA sequence: TGCGCCAGCAGCCAATCCCATCCAGATACGCAGTATTTT.

The rearrangement uses TRBV3-1 (or the pseudogene TRBV3-2) and TRBJ1-4; no reliable D call. Trimming left V 1 base short and J 8 bases short, with 5 bases between. The CDR3 loop spans 12 amino acids. In germline, CDR1 is LGHDT, CDR2 YNNKEL (reference sequence). In DNA form, the CDR3 reads TGTGCCAGCAGCCAAGGGCAGGAAAAACTGTTTTTT. This translates into CASSQGQEKLFF.

This clone was found once. This chain connects TRBV19 to TRBJ1-2, with 7 nucleotides matching TRBD1. The germline CDR1 and CDR2 sequences are LNHDA and SQIVND (reference sequence). The CDR3 totals 18 residues. V shed 6 bases, J shed 0 bases, and the junction held 16 bases outside the gene matches. The CDR3 coding sequence is TGTGCCAGTAGCTGGACAGGACCCGCAAGGCGGTCTAACTATGGCTACACCTTC. Its protein is CASSWTGPARRSNYGYTF.

In nucleotides, the CDR3 is TGTGCCAGCAGCTTAGTAACTAGCGGGAGGGATACGCAGTATTTT. It translates to CASSLVTSGRDTQYF. The chain combines TRBV7-9 with TRBJ2-3; 12 nucleotides line up with TRBD2. Germline V gene data show CDR1 as SEHNR and CDR2 as FQNEAQ (reference sequence). Unmatched junction bases numbered 2, after V lost 1 base and J lost 6 bases. This CDR3 is 15 amino acids long.

The gene calls are TRBV27 and TRBJ1-4; D might be TRBD1 (5 bases). Germline V gene sequence: CDR1 MNHEY, CDR2 SMNVEV (reference sequence). The CDR3 sequence is 16 residues long. V lost 0 bases and J lost 8, with 16 bases in between. The CDR3 protein is CASSLSAGTAEEKLFF. CDR3 in DNA: TGTGCCAGCAGTTTATCGGCCGGGACGGCGGAGGAAAAACTGTTTTTT.

The V call is TRBV7-2, the J call TRBJ1-5; 8 bases are shared with TRBD1. Germline V lookup: CDR1 SGHTA, CDR2 FQGNSA. The V gene end was trimmed by 4 bases and the J gene end by 6 bases; junction bases not matched to a gene: 8. The CDR3 extends over 15 amino acids. For the CDR3, the DNA is TGTGCCAGCAGCTCGTACAGGGGGGTCGGTCAGCCCCAGCATTTT. Translation gives CASSSYRGVGQPQHF.

This clone has only a few counts. The CDR3 coding sequence is TGTGCCAGCAGCCAACCGGGTGTCGCCCGAAATGGCTACACCTTC. Translating gives CASSQPGVARNGYTF. J is TRBJ1-2 and V is TRBV16, with D uncertain. The CDR3 is 15 amino acids. Germline loops: CDR1 KGHSY, CDR2 FQNENV. Trimming stripped 2 bases from V and 6 bases from J, with 16 bases between.

The chain carries TRBV6-5 and TRBJ2-1, with D tentatively TRBD2 (6 bases). The V gene lost 0 bases and the J gene lost 9 bases, with 12 bases spanning the gap. Germline V gives CDR1 MNHEY, CDR2 SVGAGI. The CDR3 length is 14 residues. The CDR3 loop is CASSYSIGGSEQFF. In DNA form, the CDR3 reads TGTGCCAGCAGTTACTCGATCGGGGGAAGTGAGCAGTTCTTC.

This chain joins TRBV18 and TRBJ2-7; 8 bases match TRBD1. This CDR3 region has 17 residues. Unmatched junction bases numbered 10, after V lost 3 bases and J lost 0 bases. CDR1 is KGHSH, CDR2 LQKENI, per germline. CDR3 protein: CASSPGQGIRSSYEQYF. CDR3 DNA sequence: TGTGCCAGCTCACCTGGACAGGGCATAAGGAGCTCCTACGAGCAGTACTTC. Using reference TRBV18 and TRBJ2-7 for the parts outside the CDR3, the full variable domain is NAGVMQNPRHLVRRRGQEARLRCSPMKGHSHVYWYRQLPEEGLKFMVYLQKENIIDESGMPKERFSAEFPKEGPSILRIQQVVRGDSAAYFCASSPGQGIRSSYEQYFGPGTRLTVT.

This clone occurred once. The rearrangement joins TRBV11-1 to TRBJ1-1; no definite D call. Looked up from germline, CDR1 is SGHAT and CDR2 is FQDESV (reference sequence). V lost 3 bases, J lost 6 bases, and 8 bases lay in between. There are 12 residues in the CDR3. CDR3 residues: CASSFPASEAFF. CDR3 nucleotides: TGTGCCAGCAGCTTCCCCGCTTCTGAAGCTTTCTTT.

This chain connects TRBV30 to TRBJ2-7; 16 nucleotides line up with TRBD2. The CDR3 covers 15 residues. Germline values: CDR1 GTSNPN, CDR2 SVGIG (reference sequence). With 2 bases clipped from V and 6 bases from J, the junction kept 4 bases outside the gene matches. The CDR3 protein is CAWSQGLAGGREQYF. Here the CDR3 DNA reads TGTGCCTGGAGTCAGGGACTAGCGGGAGGGCGCGAGCAGTACTTC. Full variable domain (missing parts from reference TRBV30 and TRBJ2-7): SQTIHQWPATLVQPVGSPLSLECTVEGTSNPNLYWYRQAAGRGLQLLFYSVGIGQISSEVPQNLSASRPQDRQFILSSKKLLLSDSGFYLCAWSQGLAGGREQYFGPGTRLTVT.

The chain carries TRBV13 and TRBJ2-6, with a tentative D call TRBD2 (5 bases). Deletions cut 4 bases from V and 2 bases from J, with 18 bases between. CDR3 length: 18 residues. The germline V gene encodes CDR1 PRHDT and CDR2 FYEKMQ (reference sequence). In DNA form, the CDR3 reads TGTGCCAGCAGCTCCCGCGGGTTAGAAAGGGCTGGGGCCAACGTCCTGACTTTC. Translating gives CASSSRGLERAGANVLTF.

The J gene is TRBJ1-1, the V gene TRBV21-1. TRBV21-1 is shown as a pseudogene. There are 13 residues in the CDR3. CDR3 DNA: TGTGCCAGCAACTATCCTCGGGGCCCTGAAGCTTTCTTT. Residues: CASNYPRGPEAFF.

V gene TRBV2 combines with J gene TRBJ1-2; 7 bases fit TRBD1. There are 14 residues in the CDR3. Germline-derived CDR1 and CDR2 are SNHLY and FYNNEI. V dropped 6 bases and J dropped 3; count of bases not matched to a gene: 7. CDR3 amino acids: CASRGDSRHYGYTF. DNA of the CDR3: TGTGCCAGCAGGGGGGACAGTAGGCACTATGGCTACACCTTC.